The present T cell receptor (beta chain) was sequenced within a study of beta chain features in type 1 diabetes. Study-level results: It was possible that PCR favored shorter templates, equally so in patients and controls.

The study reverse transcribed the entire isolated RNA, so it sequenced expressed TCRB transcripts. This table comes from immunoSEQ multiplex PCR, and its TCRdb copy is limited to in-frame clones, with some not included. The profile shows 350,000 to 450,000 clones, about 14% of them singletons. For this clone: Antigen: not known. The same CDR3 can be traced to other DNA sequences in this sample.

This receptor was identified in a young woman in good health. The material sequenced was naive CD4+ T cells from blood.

CDR3 nucleotides: TGCAGTGCTAGTAGAGATACGCAGTATTTT. It encodes CSASRDTQYF. This chain links TRBV20-1 with TRBJ2-3; no firm D call. Germline V gives CDR1 DFQATT, CDR2 SNEGSKA (reference sequence). CDR3 length: 10 residues. The ends were cut back, 3 bases at V and 5 bases at J, with 3 bases in the middle.